The 27 T cell receptor beta chains below all came from one sample that was sequenced in a study of metastatic and nonmetastatic thyroid tumors. TCRdb re-analyzed the PCR reads through MiXCR. Among some 40,000 clones listed, around 18% were seen once. All patients reached thyroid surgery having received no treatment beforehand. The sample consisted of tumor tissue. Every receptor here comes from a female donor with papillary thyroid cancer or a benign thyroid nodule (not recorded which). Some clones in this sample may be carry-over from other donors' samples.

Many counts were recorded for this clone. V and J are TRBV9 and TRBJ2-7; 9 bases fit TRBD1. The V segment lost 8 bases and the J segment 2 bases; nucleotides outside the gene matches: 5. Germline loops: CDR1 SGDLS, CDR2 YYNGEE. CDR3 length: 13 amino acids. CDR3 nucleotides: TGTGCCAGTTCACAGGGGGCCGCCTACGAGCAGTACTTC. Protein: CASSQGAAYEQYF.

This clone showed up just a few times. The V call is TRBV29-1, the J call TRBJ1-2; 12 positions agree with TRBD1. The V and J ends lost 3 bases and 4 bases, in that order; junction bases with no gene match: 6. The CDR3 consists of 15 residues. Germline loops: CDR1 SQVTM, CDR2 ANQGSEA. The CDR3 here is CSVDVEGQGAYGYTF. DNA of the CDR3: TGCAGCGTTGATGTGGAGGGACAGGGGGCCTATGGCTACACCTTC.

This clone showed up many times. J is TRBJ1-5 and V is TRBV19; weak D call: TRBD1 (6 bases). The CDR3 is 15 amino acids. The germline gives CDR1 LNHDA, CDR2 SQIVND (reference sequence). Trimming cost V 7 bases and J 4 bases, with 17 bases left between them. The CDR3 DNA follows: TGTGCCAGTACCCCTCCCGGGACACGTAATCAGCCCCAGCATTTT. Residues: CASTPPGTRNQPQHF.

This clone is medium-sized. The chain couples TRBV12-3 or TRBV12-4 to TRBJ2-7; possible D gene TRBD1, 6 bases. CDR3 length: 13 amino acids. V shed 8 bases and J shed 3 bases, with 14 bases lying between them. In nucleotides, the CDR3 is TGTGCCAGCCAGGGGATACTGAACTACGAGCAGTACTTC. It specifies CASQGILNYEQYF.

As to this clone: A much larger clone lies a single base off, so this may be a read error. This chain uses TRBV9 with TRBJ2-5; D unresolved. The CDR3 has 15 amino acids. Germline V lookup: CDR1 SGDLS, CDR2 YYNGEE. The ends were cut back, 4 bases at V and 3 bases at J, with 16 bases in the middle. CDR3 region: CASSLRNGREETQYF. The CDR3 region has the DNA TGTGCCAGCAGCTTACGGAATGGACGAGAAGAGACCCAGTACTTC.

Concerning this clone itself: At one end, the junction sequence differs from germline, possibly due to a read error. The chain has TRBV11-3 and TRBJ2-2; 13 bases align to TRBD2. The CDR3 extends over 16 amino acids. The V gene's germline CDR1 is SGHNT and CDR2 YENEEA. This CDR3 reads CAISLRTSGGTWELFF. CDR3 DNA sequence: TGTGCCATCAGCTTGCGGACTAGCGGGGGCACCTGGGAGCTGTTTTTT. The full variable domain, rest sourced from reference TRBV11-3 and TRBJ2-2, is EAGVVQSPRYKIIEKKQPVAFWCNPISGHNTLYWYLQNLGQGPELLIRYENEEAVDDSQLPKDRFSAERLKGVDSTLKIQPAELGDSAVYLCAISLRTSGGTWELFFGEGSRLTVL.

This clone appeared many times. This chain uses TRBV28 with TRBJ2-6; no definite D call. The CDR3 length is 15 residues. V lost 8 bases, J lost 3 bases, and 14 bases lay in between. Germline CDR1 is MDHEN and CDR2 is SYDVKM. Here the CDR3 DNA reads TGTGCCAGCGGCGCCGTTGGGGTTGGGGCCAACGTCCTGACTTTC. This gives the protein CASGAVGVGANVLTF.

On this clone itself: A much more abundant neighbour one base away suggests this may be a read error. This sample includes further DNA sequences coding for the same CDR3. This chain links TRBV12-3 or TRBV12-4 with TRBJ2-1; no definite D call. The V and J ends lost 1 base and 9 bases respectively, with 13 bases between them. This CDR3 has 14 amino acids. In DNA, the CDR3 is TGTGCCAGCAGTTTAGTTGTAGGGTTCGGTGAGCAGTTCTTC. As protein: CASSLVVGFGEQFF.

The genes are TRBV20-1 and TRBJ1-5; 10 bases fit TRBD1. Germline values: CDR1 DFQATT, CDR2 SNEGSKA (reference sequence). The V and J ends lost 3 bases and 1 base, in that order; junction bases with no gene match: 3. The CDR3 spans 15 residues. The CDR3 region has the DNA TGCAGTGCTAGGACAGGGGGCGAGAGCAATCAGCCCCAGCATTTT. Its protein product is CSARTGGESNQPQHF.

A note on this clone: It may be a read error: a sequence one base away is much more abundant. The chain is built from TRBV5-1 and TRBJ1-1; D gene ambiguous. V was cut by 1 base and J by 0 bases, with 10 bases left in between. The length of the CDR3 is 15 residues. Per germline, CDR1 SGHRS and CDR2 YFSETQ. The CDR3 here is CASSLPSGLNTEAFF. The CDR3 coding sequence is TGCGCCAGCAGCTTGCCCTCCGGCCTGAACACTGAAGCTTTCTTT.

This clone occurred many times. This sequence joins TRBV11-3 and TRBJ2-1; D may be TRBD1 (6 bases). This CDR3 comprises 16 residues. Per the germline V gene, CDR1 is SGHNT and CDR2 is YENEEA. V lost 1 base and J 0 bases, leaving 10 bases between the germline ends. CDR3 loop: CASSLARGGSYNEQFF. In DNA, the CDR3 is TGTGCCAGCAGCTTAGCCAGGGGTGGCTCCTACAATGAGCAGTTCTTC.

In this sample, this clone turned up many times. The chain recombines TRBV5-5 with TRBJ2-7; D assignment may be TRBD1 or TRBD2 (5 bases each). The CDR3 has 14 residues. In germline, CDR1 is SGHKS, CDR2 YYEKEE (reference sequence). V was pared by 4 bases and J by 7 bases, with 18 bases between. The CDR3 loop is CASSPGWEWKEQYF. The CDR3 nucleotides are TGTGCCAGCAGCCCAGGGTGGGAGTGGAAGGAGCAGTACTTC.

This clone has a count of ten or more. The rearrangement joins TRBV12-3 or TRBV12-4 to TRBJ1-5; 9 bases map to TRBD1. This CDR3 spans 15 amino acids. J gave up 5 bases and V 3 bases, and 5 bases lay outside the gene matches. DNA of the CDR3: TGTGCCAGCAGTTTTAGACAGGGGGGAGATCAGCCCCAGCATTTT. It yields the protein CASSFRQGGDQPQHF.

This clone was observed many times. The rearrangement uses TRBV9 and TRBJ2-1, with 10 bases lining up with TRBD2. The CDR3 is made up of 17 amino acids. Germline V lookup: CDR1 SGDLS, CDR2 YYNGEE. The V segment lost 2 bases and the J segment 7 bases; nucleotides outside the gene matches: 12. CDR3 in amino acids: CASSVVGRLAGANEQFF. The DNA of the CDR3 is TGTGCCAGCAGCGTTGTTGGTCGGCTAGCGGGAGCGAATGAGCAGTTCTTC.

In the case of this clone: Sequence at one end of the junction differs from germline and may be a read error. V usage is TRBV2 and J usage is TRBJ1-1, with D perhaps TRBD1 (6 bases). Germline V lookup: CDR1 SNHLY, CDR2 FYNNEI. The CDR3 consists of 13 residues. In DNA, the CDR3 is TGTGCTAGCAGTGAGCAGGGGATCGTTAAAGCTTTCTTT. Its protein is CASSEQGIVKAFF. Full variable domain (missing parts from reference TRBV2 and TRBJ1-1): EPEVTQTPSHQVTQMGQEVILRCVPISNHLYFYWYRQILGQKVEFLVSFYNNEISEKSEIFDDQFSVERPDGSNFTLKIRSTKLEDSAMYFCASSEQGIVKAFFGQGTRLTVV.

This clone was counted many times. The chain has TRBV7-6 and TRBJ2-7, with D unclear. Trimming left V 1 base short and J 0 bases short, with 7 bases between. CDR3 size: 14 residues. Germline values: CDR1 SGHVS, CDR2 FNYEAQ. The CDR3 sequence: CASSLVDLSYEQYF. The DNA of the CDR3 is TGTGCCAGCAGCTTAGTCGACCTCTCCTACGAGCAGTACTTC. Full variable domain (remainder filled in from reference TRBV7-6 and TRBJ2-7): GAGVSQSPRYKVTKRGQDVALRCDPISGHVSLYWYRQALGQGPEFLTYFNYEAQQDKSGLPNDRFSAERPEGSISTLTIQRTEQRDSAMYRCASSLVDLSYEQYFGPGTRLTVT.

This clone has a count of ten or more. This chain uses TRBV19 with TRBJ1-5; D remains ambiguous. V was cut by 0 bases and J by 7 bases, with 10 bases left in between. CDR1 LNHDA and CDR2 SQIVND come from the germline V gene (reference sequence). CDR3 length: 14 residues. The CDR3 DNA reads TGTGCCAGTAGTATAGAAAGGCTCGAGCAGCCCCAGCATTTT. Amino acids: CASSIERLEQPQHF. The entire variable domain, with the rest obtained from reference TRBV19 and TRBJ1-5, is as follows: DGGITQSPKYLFRKEGQNVTLSCEQNLNHDAMYWYRQDPGQGLRLIYYSQIVNDFQKGDIAEGYSVSREKKESFPLTVTSAQKNPTAFYLCASSIERLEQPQHFGDGTRLSIL.

This clone was detected many times. CDR3: CASSYQGNYGYTF. DNA of the CDR3: TGTGCCAGCAGTTACCAGGGAAACTATGGCTACACCTTC. The chain joins TRBV6-6 to TRBJ1-2; D possibly corresponds to TRBD1 (5 bases). There are 13 residues in the CDR3. Germline lookup yields CDR1 MNHNY and CDR2 SVGAGI (reference sequence). V lost 2 bases, J lost 2 bases, and 6 bases lay in between.

As to this clone: Possible read error: a much larger clone is one base away. The identical CDR3 is also encoded by other nucleotide sequences in the sample. The V and J genes are TRBV10-2 and TRBJ1-4, with TRBD1 matching over 8 bases. V was clipped by 6 bases and J by 7 bases; unmatched bases: 13. The length of the CDR3 is 16 residues. Germline assignment: CDR1 WSHSY and CDR2 SAAADI. The CDR3 sequence: CASSTRGQGAREKLFF. The CDR3 region has the DNA TGCGCCAGCAGCACCCGTGGGCAGGGGGCGCGTGAAAAACTGTTTTTT.

This clone occurred many times. The J gene is TRBJ2-7, the V gene TRBV4-1, with D uncertain. Germline V gene sequence: CDR1 MGHRA, CDR2 YSYEKL. Trimming shortened V by 8 bases and J by 2 bases, and 16 bases separated the two germline ends. The CDR3 runs 14 residues. Here the CDR3 DNA reads TGCGCCAGCGCCGATTCAGACAAGACCTACGAGCAGTACTTC. Protein product: CASADSDKTYEQYF.

The sample holds many counts of this clone. The chain uses TRBV7-2 and TRBJ2-2, with D unresolved. Germline V gene lookup returns CDR1 SGHTA and CDR2 FQGNSA. The CDR3 length is 13 residues. Deletions cut 4 bases from V and 6 bases from J, with 9 bases between. CDR3 bases: TGTGCCAGCAGCTCCGACACCGCCGGGGAGCTGTTTTTT. Its translation is CASSSDTAGELFF.

The genes are TRBV27 and TRBJ2-3; 10 bases are shared with TRBD2. The V gene end was trimmed by 3 bases and the J gene end by 4 bases; junction bases not matched to a gene: 7. The CDR3 is made up of 16 amino acids. Germline values: CDR1 MNHEY, CDR2 SMNVEV (reference sequence). CDR3 sequence reads: CASSLRAGGRADTQYF. The CDR3 nucleotides are TGTGCCAGCAGTTTGCGAGCGGGAGGGCGGGCAGATACGCAGTATTTT.

This clone was seen a few times. The final CDR3 position lacks the conserved phenylalanine or tryptophan, pointing to a likely read error. The gene calls are TRBV5-4 and TRBJ2-7; D is unclear. The CDR3 contains 14 residues. CDR1 SGHNT and CDR2 YYREEE come from the germline V gene (reference sequence). With 3 bases removed from V and 2 bases from J, the gap between germline ends came to 12 bases. The CDR3: CASSSGGRTYEQYL. Here the CDR3 DNA reads TGTGCCAGCAGCTCGGGCGGCAGAACCTACGAGCAGTACCTC.

V is TRBV28 and J is TRBJ1-2, with D possibly being TRBD1 (5 bases). CDR3 length: 14 amino acids. V was pared by 2 bases and J by 5 bases, with 12 bases between. Per the germline V gene, CDR1 is MDHEN and CDR2 is SYDVKM. This CDR3 is CASSLTGLPYGYTF. CDR3 coding DNA: TGTGCCAGCAGTTTAACGGGACTCCCATATGGCTACACCTTC.

This chain links TRBV6-4 with TRBJ2-6; TRBD1 aligns across 7 bases. Germline V gene lookup returns CDR1 MRHNA and CDR2 SNTAGT. CDR3 length: 17 residues. Trimming at V came to 5 bases and at J to 8 bases, leaving 15 bases not matched to a gene. The CDR3 DNA follows: TGTGCCAGCAGTTCACCGACAGGGCTATATGTGTCCAACGTCCTGACTTTC. Its protein is CASSSPTGLYVSNVLTF.

This clone was counted a few times. The junction does not match germline at one end; this may be a read error. V usage is TRBV12-3 or TRBV12-4 and J usage is TRBJ1-1; D is possibly TRBD1 (5 bases). The CDR3 runs to 13 residues. The CDR3 spells CAGRAREPTESFF. CDR3 coding DNA: TGTGCCGGCAGGGCCAGGGAGCCCACTGAATCTTTCTTT.

The chain carries TRBV30 and TRBJ1-1, with D unresolved. This CDR3 contains 11 residues. Germline CDR1 is GTSNPN and CDR2 is SVGIG (reference sequence). The V end lost 8 bases, the J end lost 1 base, and 8 bases lay between the germline ends. CDR3 bases: TGTGCCCAGCAGGAGAACACTGAAGCTTTCTTT. Translation: CAQQENTEAFF.